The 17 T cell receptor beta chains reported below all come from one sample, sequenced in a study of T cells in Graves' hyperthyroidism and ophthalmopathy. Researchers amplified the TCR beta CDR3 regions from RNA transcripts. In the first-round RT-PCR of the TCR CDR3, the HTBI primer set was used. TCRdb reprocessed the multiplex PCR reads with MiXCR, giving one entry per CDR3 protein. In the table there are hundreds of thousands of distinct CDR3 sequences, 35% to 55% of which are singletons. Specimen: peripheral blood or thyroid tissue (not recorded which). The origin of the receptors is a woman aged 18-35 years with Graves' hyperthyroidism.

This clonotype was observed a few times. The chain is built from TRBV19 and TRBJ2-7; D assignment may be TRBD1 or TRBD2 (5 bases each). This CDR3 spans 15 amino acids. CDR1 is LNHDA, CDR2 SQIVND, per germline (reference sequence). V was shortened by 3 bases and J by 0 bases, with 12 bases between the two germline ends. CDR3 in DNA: TGTGCCAGTAGTATGGGGTCCGGGGCCTCCTACGAGCAGTACTTC. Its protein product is CASSMGSGASYEQYF.

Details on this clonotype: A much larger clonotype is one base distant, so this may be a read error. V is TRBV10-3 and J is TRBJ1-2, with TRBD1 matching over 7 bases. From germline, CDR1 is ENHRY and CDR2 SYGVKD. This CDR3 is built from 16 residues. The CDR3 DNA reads TGTGCCATCGGTGAGTCGACAGGGAGTACCCCTTATGGCTACACCTTC. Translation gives CAIGESTGSTPYGYTF.

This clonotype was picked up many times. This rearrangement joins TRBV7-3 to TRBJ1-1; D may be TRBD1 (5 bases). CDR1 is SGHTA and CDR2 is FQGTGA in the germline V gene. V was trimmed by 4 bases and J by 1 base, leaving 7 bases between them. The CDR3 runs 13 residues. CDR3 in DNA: TGTGCCAGCAGCTCGGACACGAACACTGAAGCTTTCTTT. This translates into CASSSDTNTEAFF.

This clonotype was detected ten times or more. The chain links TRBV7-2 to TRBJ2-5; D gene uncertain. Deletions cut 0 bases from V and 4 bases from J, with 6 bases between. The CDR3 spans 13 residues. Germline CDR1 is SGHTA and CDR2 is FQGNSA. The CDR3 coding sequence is TGTGCCAGCAGCTTAGCGCCACGAGAGACCCAGTACTTC. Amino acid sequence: CASSLAPRETQYF. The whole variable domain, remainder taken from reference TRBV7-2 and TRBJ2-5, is GAGVSQSPSNKVTEKGKDVELRCDPISGHTALYWYRQSLGQGLEFLIYFQGNSAPDKSGLPSDRFSAERTGGSVSTLTIQRTQQEDSAVYLCASSLAPRETQYFGPGTRLLVL.

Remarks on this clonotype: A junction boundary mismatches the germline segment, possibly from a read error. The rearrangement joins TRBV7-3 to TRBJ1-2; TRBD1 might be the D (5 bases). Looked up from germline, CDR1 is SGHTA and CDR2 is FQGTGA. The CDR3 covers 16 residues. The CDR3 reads CASSQASAGKRSGCTF. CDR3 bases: TGCGCCAGCAGCCAAGCTAGCGCAGGGAAGCGATCGGGCTGCACCTTC.

Here the CDR3 DNA reads TGCAGCGCGTCTCTGTGGGACCCTCAAGAGACCCAGTACTTC. Protein product: CSASLWDPQETQYF. The genes are TRBV29-1 and TRBJ2-5, with D perhaps being TRBD1 or TRBD2 (5 bases each). Between the trimmed V and J ends, which lost 7 bases and 2 bases, there was a span of 17 bases. This CDR3 is 14 amino acids long. In germline, CDR1 is SQVTM, CDR2 ANQGSEA.

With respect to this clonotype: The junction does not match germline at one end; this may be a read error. The CDR3 DNA sequence: TGTGCCAGCGGTAGCGGCCCTACGCAGGAGCGGTACTTC. Its translation is CASGSGPTQERYF. The chain carries TRBV9 and TRBJ2-7; possibly TRBD2 for D (6 bases). Germline CDR1 SGDLS, CDR2 YYNGEE. The CDR3 is made up of 13 amino acids.

This CDR3 reads CSARDPPPGETQYF. The DNA for the CDR3 is TGCAGTGCTAGAGATCCGCCGCCGGGGGAGACCCAGTACTTC. The chain is built from TRBV20-1 and TRBJ2-5, with a weak D call TRBD2 (5 bases). Deletions cut 0 bases from V and 5 bases from J, with 13 bases between. The CDR3 totals 14 residues. Germline CDR1 DFQATT, CDR2 SNEGSKA (reference sequence).

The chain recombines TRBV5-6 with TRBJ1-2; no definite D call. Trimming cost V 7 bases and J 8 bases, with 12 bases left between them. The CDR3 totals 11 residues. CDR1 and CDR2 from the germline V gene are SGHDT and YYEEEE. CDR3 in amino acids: CASQEQRGYTF. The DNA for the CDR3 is TGTGCCAGCCAGGAACAAAGGGGCTACACCTTC. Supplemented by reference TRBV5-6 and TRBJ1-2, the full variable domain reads DAGVTQSPTHLIKTRGQQVTLRCSPKSGHDTVSWYQQALGQGPQFIFQYYEEEERQRGNFPDRFSGHQFPNYSSELNVNALLLGDSALYLCASQEQRGYTFGSGTRLTVV.

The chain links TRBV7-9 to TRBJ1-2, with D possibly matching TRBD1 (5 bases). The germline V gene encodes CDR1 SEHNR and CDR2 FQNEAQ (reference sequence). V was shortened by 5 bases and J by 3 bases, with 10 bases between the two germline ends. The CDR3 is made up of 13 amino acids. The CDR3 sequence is CASSRPGHYGYTF. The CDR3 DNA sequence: TGTGCCAGCAGCCGACCGGGGCACTATGGCTACACCTTC.

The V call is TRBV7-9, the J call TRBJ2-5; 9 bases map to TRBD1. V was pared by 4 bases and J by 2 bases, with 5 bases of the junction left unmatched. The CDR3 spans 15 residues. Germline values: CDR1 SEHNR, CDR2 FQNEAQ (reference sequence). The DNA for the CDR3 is TGTGCCAGCAGCTCCCAGACAGGGGGGCAAGAGACCCAGTACTTC. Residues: CASSSQTGGQETQYF.

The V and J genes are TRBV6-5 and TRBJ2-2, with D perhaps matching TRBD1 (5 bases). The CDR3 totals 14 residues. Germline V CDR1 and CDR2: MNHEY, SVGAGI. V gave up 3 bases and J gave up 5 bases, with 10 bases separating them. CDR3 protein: CASSYFDRTGELFF. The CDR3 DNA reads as TGTGCCAGCAGTTATTTCGACAGAACCGGGGAGCTGTTTTTT.

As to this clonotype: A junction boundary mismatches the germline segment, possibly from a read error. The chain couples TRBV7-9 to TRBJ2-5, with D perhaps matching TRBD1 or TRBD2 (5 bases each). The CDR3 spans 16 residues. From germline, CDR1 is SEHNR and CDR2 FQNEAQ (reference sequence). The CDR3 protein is CASSPEGTSQQEAQYF. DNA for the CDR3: TGTGCCAGCAGCCCTGAGGGGACCTCCCAGCAAGAGGCCCAGTACTTC.

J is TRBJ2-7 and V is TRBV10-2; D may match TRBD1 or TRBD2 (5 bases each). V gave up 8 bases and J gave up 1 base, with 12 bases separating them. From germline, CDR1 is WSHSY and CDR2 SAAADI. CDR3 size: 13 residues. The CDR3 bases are TGCGCCAGCGGGGGTCAGGTTTCCTACGAGCAGTACTTC. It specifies CASGGQVSYEQYF.

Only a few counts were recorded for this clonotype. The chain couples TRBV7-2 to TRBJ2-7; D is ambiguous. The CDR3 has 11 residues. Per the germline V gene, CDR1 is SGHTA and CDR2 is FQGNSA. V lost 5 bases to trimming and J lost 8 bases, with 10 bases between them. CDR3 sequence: CASSLKLQQYF. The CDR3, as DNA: TGTGCCAGCAGCCTTAAATTGCAGCAGTACTTC.

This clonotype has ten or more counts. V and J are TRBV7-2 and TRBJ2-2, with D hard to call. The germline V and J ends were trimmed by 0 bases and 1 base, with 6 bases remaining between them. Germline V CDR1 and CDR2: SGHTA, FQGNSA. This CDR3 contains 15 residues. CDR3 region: CASSLAGVNTGELFF. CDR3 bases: TGTGCCAGCAGCTTAGCGGGTGTGAACACCGGGGAGCTGTTTTTT.

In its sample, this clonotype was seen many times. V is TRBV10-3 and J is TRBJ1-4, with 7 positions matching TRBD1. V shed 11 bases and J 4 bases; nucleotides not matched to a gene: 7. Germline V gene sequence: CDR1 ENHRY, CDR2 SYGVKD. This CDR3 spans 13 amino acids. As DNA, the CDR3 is TGTGCCGCGAAGGGACAGAATAATGAAAAACTGTTTTTT. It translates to CAAKGQNNEKLFF.